The 21 T cell receptor beta chains in this list originate from one sample, sequenced in a study of OX40 agonist ivuxolimab in advanced cancers. Measured with immunoSEQ multiplex PCR; TCRdb has only the in-frame clones, and not every one. The data contain 52,000 or so clones, over 90% of them singletons. This specimen consisted of CD4+ or CD8+ T cells sorted from blood, obtained in a trial of the OX40 agonist ivuxolimab. The receptors derive from an adult with an advanced solid tumor such as melanoma, head and neck, liver or kidney cancer.

This clone was seen a single time. The chain has TRBV6-1 and TRBJ2-7; 8 nucleotides line up with TRBD1. The CDR3 is made up of 15 amino acids. Trimming at V came to 1 base and at J to 3 bases, leaving 5 bases not matched to a gene. Germline V gene lookup returns CDR1 MNHNS and CDR2 SASEGT. In DNA form, the CDR3 reads TGTGCCAGCAGTGAAGGTGGGGGACAGGTCTACGAGCAGTACTTC. This encodes CASSEGGGQVYEQYF.

The rearrangement joins TRBV2 to TRBJ2-1, with a weak D call TRBD1 (5 bases). The germline CDR1 and CDR2 sequences are SNHLY and FYNNEI. This CDR3 contains 13 residues. V lost 4 bases and J 10 bases, leaving 14 bases between the germline ends. Written as DNA, the CDR3 is TGTGCCAGCAGTGCCCCTGGGGCGGAGGAGCAGTTCTTC. Translated, it gives CASSAPGAEEQFF.

V gene TRBV7-9 combines with J gene TRBJ2-7, with D possibly matching TRBD2 (5 bases). Germline CDR1 is SEHNR and CDR2 is FQNEAQ (reference sequence). The CDR3 runs 14 residues. V shed 6 bases and J shed 3 bases, with 15 bases lying between them. DNA of the CDR3: TGTGCCAGCAGAAGTTTAGAGGGAGACTACGAGCAGTACTTC. It is translated as CASRSLEGDYEQYF.

The CDR3 reads CASSPSGSLDTQYF. CDR3 nucleotide sequence: TGTGCCAGCAGCCCGAGCGGGAGCCTAGATACGCAGTATTTT. The chain uses TRBV6-6 and TRBJ2-3; 8 bases line up with TRBD2. V dropped 6 bases and J dropped 5; count of bases not matched to a gene: 7. CDR1 MNHNY and CDR2 SVGAGI come from the germline V gene (reference sequence). CDR3 length equals 14 residues.

V gene TRBV28 combines with J gene TRBJ2-3; the D gene is possibly TRBD1 (5 bases). This CDR3 is built from 14 residues. Trimming removed 5 bases at V and 2 bases at J, with 11 bases between. Germline CDR1 is MDHEN and CDR2 is SYDVKM. This chain's CDR3 is CASSDRQYTDTQYF. For the CDR3, the DNA is TGTGCCAGCAGTGACCGACAGTACACAGATACGCAGTATTTT.

This clone was seen only once. This rearrangement joins TRBV7-6 to TRBJ2-7; TRBD1 agrees at 9 bases. Trimming cost V 5 bases and J 1 base; bases outside gene matches: 6. CDR1 and CDR2 from the germline V gene are SGHVS and FNYEAQ. The CDR3 runs 15 residues. In DNA, the CDR3 is TGTGCCAGCAGCCCTTCGGACAGGGGATCCTACGAGCAGTACTTC. Residues: CASSPSDRGSYEQYF.

The rearrangement uses TRBV27 and TRBJ2-7; D remains ambiguous. V gave up 4 bases and J gave up 7 bases, with 11 bases separating them. From germline, CDR1 is MNHEY and CDR2 SMNVEV (reference sequence). This CDR3 has 12 residues. The CDR3 loop is CASSSPIGEQYF. CDR3 nucleotides: TGTGCCAGCAGTTCCCCCATAGGGGAGCAGTACTTC.

The V gene is TRBV7-9, the J gene TRBJ2-1; 8 bases are a match to TRBD1. The CDR3 extends over 18 amino acids. J was trimmed by 3 bases and V by 5 bases; bases with no gene match: 15. Germline V gene sequence: CDR1 SEHNR, CDR2 FQNEAQ (reference sequence). CDR3 sequence reads: CASSPAWDGTGLYNEQFF. CDR3 DNA sequence: TGTGCCAGCAGCCCCGCTTGGGATGGGACAGGACTCTACAATGAGCAGTTCTTC.

The gene calls are TRBV7-2 and TRBJ1-2, with TRBD1 identical over 9 bases. Germline assignment: CDR1 SGHTA and CDR2 FQGNSA. V lost 5 bases to trimming and J lost 7 bases; unmatched junction nucleotides: 17. The CDR3 consists of 17 residues. The DNA for the CDR3 is TGTGCCAGCAGCCATACCCCCACGGGACAGGGCTGGTCTGGCTACACCTTC. Its protein is CASSHTPTGQGWSGYTF. Variable domain in full (rest from reference TRBV7-2 and TRBJ1-2): GAGVSQSPSNKVTEKGKDVELRCDPISGHTALYWYRQSLGQGLEFLIYFQGNSAPDKSGLPSDRFSAERTGGSVSTLTIQRTQQEDSAVYLCASSHTPTGQGWSGYTFGSGTRLTVV.

This clone was observed once. The V gene is TRBV7-9, the J gene TRBJ1-2; weak D call: TRBD1 (5 bases). V lost 2 bases and J 6 bases, leaving 7 bases between the germline ends. Germline values: CDR1 SEHNR, CDR2 FQNEAQ (reference sequence). This CDR3 comprises 12 residues. CDR3 nucleotide sequence: TGTGCCAGCAGCTTAATGGGGGATGGCTACACCTTC. Translated, it gives CASSLMGDGYTF.

The chain joins TRBV19 to TRBJ2-7; D uncertain. The germline V gene has CDR1 LNHDA and CDR2 SQIVND (reference sequence). V dropped 6 bases and J dropped 5 bases, with 11 bases sitting between them. The length of the CDR3 is 12 residues. DNA for the CDR3: TGTGCCAGTAGCCCCAACGGCGACGAGCAGTACTTC. Its translation is CASSPNGDEQYF.

With regard to this clone: The same CDR3 also results from other DNA sequences found in this sample. V and J are TRBV7-9 and TRBJ2-7; no reliable D call. The germline V gene encodes CDR1 SEHNR and CDR2 FQNEAQ (reference sequence). V was pared by 5 bases and J by 5 bases, with 16 bases between. The CDR3 consists of 14 residues. CDR3 nucleotide sequence: TGTGCCAGCAGCCCAGTCGGCGGAAGCGACGAGCAGTACTTC. Amino acids: CASSPVGGSDEQYF. Filled out from reference TRBV7-9 and TRBJ2-7, the complete variable domain reads DTGVSQNPRHKITKRGQNVTFRCDPISEHNRLYWYRQTLGQGPEFLTYFQNEAQLEKSRLLSDRFSAERPKGSFSTLEIQRTEQGDSAMYLCASSPVGGSDEQYFGPGTRLTVT.

This rearrangement joins TRBV13 to TRBJ1-4; unclear D gene. CDR1 and CDR2 from the germline V gene are PRHDT and FYEKMQ (reference sequence). The CDR3 is 15 amino acids. V lost 0 bases, J lost 6 bases, and 11 bases lay in between. The DNA of the CDR3 is TGTGCCAGCAGCTTAGGCGGCGCTGCGCATGAAAAACTGTTTTTT. This sequence encodes CASSLGGAAHEKLFF.

The J gene is TRBJ2-7, the V gene TRBV7-9; D is uncertain. Germline loops: CDR1 SEHNR, CDR2 FQNEAQ (reference sequence). V lost 2 bases and J lost 3, with 14 bases in between. The CDR3 extends over 15 amino acids. In DNA, the CDR3 is TGTGCCAGCAGCTTAAGTCTACTCAGTGACTACGAGCAGTACTTC. Residues: CASSLSLLSDYEQYF.

This chain connects TRBV15 to TRBJ2-1; 7 bases are shared with TRBD2. Germline V gene data show CDR1 as LNHNV and CDR2 as YYDKDF (reference sequence). The CDR3 covers 15 residues. V shed 6 bases and J 0 bases; nucleotides not matched to a gene: 5. The CDR3: CATRRAGSSYNEQFF. CDR3 DNA: TGTGCCACCAGACGAGCGGGAAGCTCCTACAATGAGCAGTTCTTC.

The chain couples TRBV28 to TRBJ2-2; unclear D gene. V was trimmed by 1 base and J by 7 bases, leaving 22 bases between them. The CDR3 extends over 18 amino acids. CDR1 MDHEN and CDR2 SYDVKM come from the germline V gene. CDR3 nucleotides: TGTGCCAGCAGTTTATTCTTTGGGGATTTCGGCGTCGGCGGGGAGCTGTTTTTT. Its protein is CASSLFFGDFGVGGELFF.

The genes are TRBV15 and TRBJ2-7; TRBD2 is a possible D gene (6 bases). From germline, CDR1 is LNHNV and CDR2 YYDKDF (reference sequence). The V gene lost 4 bases and the J gene lost 5 bases, with 18 bases spanning the gap. The CDR3 spans 15 residues. CDR3 nucleotides: TGTGCCACCAGCACCGTGGAGGGAACTAGCCACGAGCAGTACTTC. Translated, it gives CATSTVEGTSHEQYF.

This clone occurred once. The genes are TRBV13 and TRBJ1-5; no firm D call. Germline V gene data show CDR1 as PRHDT and CDR2 as FYEKMQ (reference sequence). V was clipped by 6 bases and J by 10 bases, with 13 bases between them. This CDR3 is 12 amino acids long. The chain's CDR3 is CASSFYREPQHF. CDR3 in DNA: TGTGCCAGCAGTTTTTACCGGGAACCCCAGCATTTT.

V and J are TRBV10-1 and TRBJ2-1; TRBD1 or TRBD2 may be the D gene (5 bases each). The CDR3 runs to 16 residues. The V end lost 0 bases, the J end lost 6 bases, and 15 bases lay between the germline ends. Germline V lookup: CDR1 WNHNN, CDR2 SYGVQD (reference sequence). The CDR3 region is CASSESYQGATNEQFF. The CDR3 region has the DNA TGCGCCAGCAGTGAGTCTTACCAGGGAGCAACCAATGAGCAGTTCTTC.

The chain couples TRBV19 to TRBJ2-7; TRBD2 matches at 10 bases. Losses at the gene ends were 5 bases for V and 0 bases for J; bases not matched to a gene: 7. The V gene's germline CDR1 is LNHDA and CDR2 SQIVND (reference sequence). The CDR3 runs to 16 residues. DNA for the CDR3: TGTGCCAGTAGTCCGAGGGCTAGCGGGAGCTCCTACGAGCAGTACTTC. Amino acids: CASSPRASGSSYEQYF.

This chain links TRBV7-6 with TRBJ1-1; D is undetermined. V lost 5 bases to trimming and J lost 1 base, with 11 bases between them. Germline assignment: CDR1 SGHVS and CDR2 FNYEAQ. The CDR3 consists of 14 residues. CDR3 region: CASSQFGKNTEAFF. The CDR3 DNA sequence: TGTGCCAGCAGCCAATTCGGGAAGAACACTGAAGCTTTCTTT. The full variable domain, in which reference TRBV7-6 and TRBJ1-1 provide the parts outside the CDR3, is GAGVSQSPRYKVTKRGQDVALRCDPISGHVSLYWYRQALGQGPEFLTYFNYEAQQDKSGLPNDRFSAERPEGSISTLTIQRTEQRDSAMYRCASSQFGKNTEAFFGQGTRLTVV.